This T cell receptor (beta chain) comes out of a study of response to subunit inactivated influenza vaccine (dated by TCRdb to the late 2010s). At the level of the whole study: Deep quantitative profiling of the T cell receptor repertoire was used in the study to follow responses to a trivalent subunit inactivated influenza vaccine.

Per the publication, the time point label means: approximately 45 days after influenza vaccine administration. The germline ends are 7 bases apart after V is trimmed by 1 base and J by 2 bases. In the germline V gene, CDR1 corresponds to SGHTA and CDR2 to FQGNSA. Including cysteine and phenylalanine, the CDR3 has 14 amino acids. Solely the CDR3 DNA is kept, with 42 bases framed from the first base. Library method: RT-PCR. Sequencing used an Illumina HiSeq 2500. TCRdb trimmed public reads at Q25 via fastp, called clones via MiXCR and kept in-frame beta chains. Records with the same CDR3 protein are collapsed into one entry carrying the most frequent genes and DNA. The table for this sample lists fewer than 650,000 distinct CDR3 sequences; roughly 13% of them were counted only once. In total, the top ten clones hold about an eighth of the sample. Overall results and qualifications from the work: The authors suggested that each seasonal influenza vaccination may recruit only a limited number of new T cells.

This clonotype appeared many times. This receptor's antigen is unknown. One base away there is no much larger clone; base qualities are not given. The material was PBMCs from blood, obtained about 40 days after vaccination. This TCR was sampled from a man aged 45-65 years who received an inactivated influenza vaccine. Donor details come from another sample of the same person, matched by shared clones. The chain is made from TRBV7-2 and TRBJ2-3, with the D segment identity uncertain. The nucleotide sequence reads TGTGCCAGCAGCTTAGGGGGTTTCACAGATACGCAGTATTTT. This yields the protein CASSLGGFTDTQYF.